The 25 T cell receptor beta chains given below trace back to one sample, sequenced in a study of cytomegalovirus exposure and HLA in healthy donors. The PCR made use of 60 Vbeta and 13 Jbeta primers. TCRdb's copy holds only in-frame clones and misses some; the assay was immunoSEQ multiplex PCR. The repertoire holds approximately 120,000 clones, with around 77% as singletons. Material for sequencing was PBMCs. These receptors originate from a man aged 45-60 years in good health and CMV-seronegative.

The chain links TRBV18 to TRBJ2-5, with TRBD1 matching over 10 bases. The CDR3 runs 15 residues. Per germline, CDR1 KGHSH and CDR2 LQKENI. V dropped 6 bases and J dropped 2; count of bases not matched to a gene: 6. CDR3 region: CASSPDRGRQETQYF. In DNA, the CDR3 is TGTGCCAGCTCCCCCGACAGGGGGCGACAAGAGACCCAGTACTTC.

This clone was counted a few times. The V and J genes are TRBV5-1 and TRBJ1-2; D is undetermined. V was clipped by 2 bases and J by 3 bases, with 17 bases between them. Germline V gives CDR1 SGHRS, CDR2 YFSETQ. The CDR3 has 16 amino acids. CDR3 loop: CASSFASVGVDYGYTF. The CDR3 bases are TGCGCCAGCAGCTTTGCCTCGGTCGGGGTGGACTATGGCTACACCTTC.

V is TRBV28 and J is TRBJ2-2; D not certain. V shed 4 bases and J shed 1 base, with 7 bases lying between them. The germline gives CDR1 MDHEN, CDR2 SYDVKM. CDR3 length: 14 amino acids. The CDR3 loop is CASSYLGNTGELFF. As DNA, the CDR3 is TGTGCCAGCAGTTACCTCGGGAACACCGGGGAGCTGTTTTTT.

The chain carries TRBV11-3 and TRBJ2-3, with 7 nucleotides matching TRBD2. The V gene end was trimmed by 4 bases and the J gene end by 7 bases; junction bases not matched to a gene: 11. The CDR3 contains 15 residues. CDR1 is SGHNT and CDR2 is YENEEA in the germline V gene. This CDR3 reads CASSSGLASGHTQYF. As DNA, the CDR3 is TGTGCCAGCAGCTCAGGGTTGGCTAGCGGCCATACGCAGTATTTT.

The chain joins TRBV7-9 to TRBJ1-1; a weak D match, TRBD1 (5 bases). This CDR3 contains 16 residues. V dropped 4 bases and J dropped 6 bases, with 21 bases sitting between them. In germline, CDR1 is SEHNR, CDR2 FQNEAQ (reference sequence). CDR3 residues: CASSSMTERWGSEAFF. In DNA form, the CDR3 reads TGTGCCAGCAGCTCTATGACAGAGAGATGGGGATCTGAAGCTTTCTTT.

V is TRBV14 and J is TRBJ1-1; 7 nucleotides line up with TRBD1. J lost 9 bases, V lost 0 bases, and 7 bases had no gene match. This CDR3 comprises 14 residues. Germline CDR1 and CDR2: SGHDN and FVKESK. CDR3 in DNA: TGTGCCAGCAGCCAAGAGGGCCGGGACAGACAAGCTTTCTTT. It is translated as CASSQEGRDRQAFF.

This clone showed up just a few times. CDR3 in amino acids: CASSMARAYEQYF. Written as DNA, the CDR3 is TGTGCCAGTAGTATGGCCAGGGCCTACGAGCAGTACTTC. This chain uses TRBV19 with TRBJ2-7; D possibly corresponds to TRBD1 (5 bases). V was cut by 3 bases and J by 2 bases, with 8 bases left in between. Germline lookup yields CDR1 LNHDA and CDR2 SQIVND (reference sequence). There are 13 residues in the CDR3.

V and J are TRBV7-2 and TRBJ2-7; D is undetermined. The germline CDR1 and CDR2 sequences are SGHTA and FQGNSA. V was cut by 1 base and J by 3 bases, with 4 bases left in between. The CDR3 is made up of 12 amino acids. CDR3 DNA: TGTGCCAGCAGCTTAGATAACTACGAGCAGTACTTC. The encoded protein is CASSLDNYEQYF.

This clone was picked up many times. DNA for the CDR3: TGCGCCAGCAGCTGGGACAGGGGCTACGAGCAGTACTTC. The encoded protein is CASSWDRGYEQYF. This rearrangement joins TRBV5-1 to TRBJ2-7; 10 nucleotides agree with TRBD1. The CDR3 has 13 amino acids. The ends lost 3 bases at V and 3 bases at J; junction bases unmatched: 0. Germline V gene data show CDR1 as SGHRS and CDR2 as YFSETQ.

CDR3 coding DNA: TGCAGCGCAGCAAGGCAGGAGAACACTGAAGCTTTCTTT. Amino acid sequence: CSAARQENTEAFF. The chain is built from TRBV29-1 and TRBJ1-1; no clear D gene. CDR1 and CDR2 (germline): SQVTM, ANQGSEA. The germline V and J ends were trimmed by 7 bases and 1 base, with 13 bases remaining between them. The CDR3 consists of 13 residues. Variable domain in full (rest from reference TRBV29-1 and TRBJ1-1): SAVISQKPSRDICQRGTSLTIQCQVDSQVTMMFWYRQQPGQSLTLIATANQGSEATYESGFVIDKFPISRPNLTFSTLTVSNMSPEDSSIYLCSAARQENTEAFFGQGTRLTVV.

Of note for this clone: A read error may account for a junction end that differs from germline. The V call is TRBV6-5, the J call TRBJ2-7; 9 bases map to TRBD1. Germline V lookup: CDR1 MNHEY, CDR2 SVGAGI. The CDR3 is made up of 15 amino acids. CDR3 residues: CASSIGTGFSHEQYF. The CDR3 coding sequence is TGTGCCAGCAGTATCGGGACAGGGTTCTCCCACGAGCAGTACTTC.

The chain uses TRBV6-1 and TRBJ2-7, with 11 bases aligning to TRBD2. CDR1 and CDR2 from the germline V gene are MNHNS and SASEGT. V was clipped by 10 bases and J by 2 bases; unmatched bases: 4. The length of the CDR3 is 13 residues. For the CDR3, the DNA is TGTGCCACCTTGACTAGCGGGACCTACGAGCAGTACTTC. This codes for CATLTSGTYEQYF.

This chain uses TRBV5-1 with TRBJ2-2; 11 bases match TRBD2. V lost 2 bases, J lost 5 bases, and 5 bases stayed unmatched. From germline, CDR1 is SGHRS and CDR2 YFSETQ. The CDR3 spans 16 residues. CDR3 sequence reads: CASSLELAGDTGELFF. CDR3 in DNA: TGCGCCAGCAGCTTAGAACTAGCGGGAGATACCGGGGAGCTGTTTTTT.

This clone was observed a few times. The chain joins TRBV7-6 to TRBJ2-7, with 12 bases that match TRBD1. The CDR3 consists of 14 residues. V trimming: 5 bases; J trimming: 7 bases; junction bases outside the gene matches: 6. Germline V gene sequence: CDR1 SGHVS, CDR2 FNYEAQ. CDR3 sequence: CASSTGQGAREQYF. Here the CDR3 DNA reads TGTGCCAGCAGCACGGGACAGGGGGCAAGAGAGCAGTACTTC.

The V and J genes are TRBV11-2 and TRBJ2-1, with a tentative D call TRBD2 (5 bases). Germline V CDR1 and CDR2: SGHAT, FQNNGV. V lost 5 bases, J lost 10 bases, and 9 bases lay in between. The CDR3 spans 11 residues. Here the CDR3 reads CASSKKREQFF. The CDR3 DNA sequence: TGTGCCAGCAGCAAAAAGCGGGAGCAGTTCTTC.

The chain joins TRBV28 to TRBJ2-1; 11 bases match TRBD1. Trimming removed 5 bases from V and 4 bases from J; junction bases left unmatched: 7. The germline CDR1 and CDR2 sequences are MDHEN and SYDVKM. The length of the CDR3 is 16 residues. CDR3 DNA: TGTGCCAGCAGTCTTCCGGGACAGGGGGGATACAATGAGCAGTTCTTC. Its protein is CASSLPGQGGYNEQFF.

The rearrangement joins TRBV2 to TRBJ2-5; 7 positions match TRBD1. This CDR3 has 13 residues. Germline CDR1 and CDR2: SNHLY and FYNNEI. J lost 5 bases, V lost 3 bases, and 3 bases had no gene match. The CDR3 nucleotides read TGTGCCAGCAGTGACAGGGGGACGGAGACCCAGTACTTC. Translating gives CASSDRGTETQYF.

This clone was counted only a few times. This sequence joins TRBV2 and TRBJ2-6; tentatively, D is TRBD1 (6 bases). V lost 8 bases, J lost 1 base, and 9 bases lay in between. Germline V gene data show CDR1 as SNHLY and CDR2 as FYNNEI. CDR3 size: 14 residues. In DNA, the CDR3 is TGTGCCAGCCACACAGGGTCTGGGGCCAACGTCCTGACTTTC. The encoded protein is CASHTGSGANVLTF.

The rearrangement links TRBV2 to TRBJ1-4, with D maybe TRBD1 (5 bases). This CDR3 spans 14 amino acids. Trimming cost V 4 bases and J 4 bases, with 10 bases left between them. Germline CDR1 reads SNHLY; CDR2 reads FYNNEI. The chain's CDR3 is CASSVGADNEKLFF. The CDR3 bases are TGTGCCAGCAGTGTTGGGGCAGATAATGAAAAACTGTTTTTT.

The J gene is TRBJ2-2, the V gene TRBV6-6; no clear D. CDR1 is MNHNY, CDR2 SVGAGI, per germline (reference sequence). There are 14 residues in the CDR3. With 0 bases removed from V and 3 bases from J, the gap between germline ends came to 5 bases. Here the CDR3 reads CASSYSSDTGELFF. DNA of the CDR3: TGTGCCAGCAGTTACTCGTCGGACACCGGGGAGCTGTTTTTT.

This chain uses TRBV6-5 with TRBJ1-1; 7 bases map to TRBD1. Germline V gene sequence: CDR1 MNHEY, CDR2 SVGAGI. The CDR3 consists of 13 residues. The ends lost 6 bases at V and 4 bases at J; junction bases unmatched: 5. The CDR3 DNA reads TGTGCCAGCAGGGTTGACAGGGTCACTGAAGCTTTCTTT. Amino acids: CASRVDRVTEAFF.

This clone came up many times. J is TRBJ2-2 and V is TRBV19, with 9 bases lining up with TRBD1. The germline V gene has CDR1 LNHDA and CDR2 SQIVND (reference sequence). The J segment lost 5 bases and the V segment lost 6 bases, leaving 7 bases of the junction unmatched. The CDR3 has 15 residues. The CDR3 region is CASRSGTGSTGELFF. CDR3 DNA: TGTGCCAGTAGAAGCGGGACAGGGAGTACCGGGGAGCTGTTTTTT.

This clone turned up a few times. V gene TRBV2 combines with J gene TRBJ2-7, with D possibly matching TRBD2 (7 bases). Germline-derived CDR1 and CDR2 are SNHLY and FYNNEI. The CDR3 runs 14 residues. V was trimmed by 8 bases and J by 2 bases, leaving 16 bases between them. DNA of the CDR3: TGTGCCAGCGCGGGAGACAGGACTACCTACGAGCAGTACTTC. Translating it yields CASAGDRTTYEQYF.

The chain recombines TRBV5-1 with TRBJ2-7, with 7 bases lining up with TRBD2. Germline V gene sequence: CDR1 SGHRS, CDR2 YFSETQ. The CDR3 totals 17 residues. J gave up 0 bases and V 2 bases, and 11 bases lay outside the gene matches. The CDR3 nucleotides are TGCGCCAGCAGCTTTGCATTTTCCGGGGGGAACTCCTACGAGCAGTACTTC. Residues: CASSFAFSGGNSYEQYF.

The V and J genes are TRBV28 and TRBJ2-3; 8 bases line up with TRBD2. This CDR3 is built from 14 residues. The V and J ends lost 11 bases and 3 bases, in that order; junction bases with no gene match: 10. Germline CDR1 and CDR2: MDHEN and SYDVKM. As DNA, the CDR3 is TGTGCCTGTCGTTTGGGCGGGAGGACAGATACGCAGTATTTT. Its protein product is CACRLGGRTDTQYF.